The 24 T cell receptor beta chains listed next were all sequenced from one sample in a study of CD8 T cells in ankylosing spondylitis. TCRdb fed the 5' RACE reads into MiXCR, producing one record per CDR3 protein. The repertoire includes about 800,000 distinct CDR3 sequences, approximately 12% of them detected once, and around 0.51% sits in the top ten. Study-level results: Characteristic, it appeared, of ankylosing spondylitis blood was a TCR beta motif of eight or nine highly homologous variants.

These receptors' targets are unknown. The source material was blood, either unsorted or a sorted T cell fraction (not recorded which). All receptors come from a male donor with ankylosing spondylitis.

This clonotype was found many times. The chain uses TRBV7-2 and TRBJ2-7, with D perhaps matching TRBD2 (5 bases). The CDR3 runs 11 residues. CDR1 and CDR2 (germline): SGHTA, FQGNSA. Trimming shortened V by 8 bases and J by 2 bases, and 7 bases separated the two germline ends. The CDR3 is CASAGAYEQYF. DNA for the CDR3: TGTGCCAGCGCCGGGGCCTACGAGCAGTACTTC.

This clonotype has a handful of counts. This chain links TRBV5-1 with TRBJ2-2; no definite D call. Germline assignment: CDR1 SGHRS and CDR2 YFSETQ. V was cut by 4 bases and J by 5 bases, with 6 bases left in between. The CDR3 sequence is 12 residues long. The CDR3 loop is CASSHGTGELFF. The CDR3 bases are TGCGCCAGCAGCCATGGGACCGGGGAGCTGTTTTTT. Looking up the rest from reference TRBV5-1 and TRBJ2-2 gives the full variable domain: KAGVTQTPRYLIKTRGQQVTLSCSPISGHRSVSWYQQTPGQGLQFLFEYFSETQRNKGNFPGRFSGRQFSNSRSEMNVSTLELGDSALYLCASSHGTGELFFGEGSRLTVL.

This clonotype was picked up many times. This CDR3 reads CSVAGPQETQYF. CDR3 nucleotides: TGCAGCGTTGCAGGGCCCCAAGAGACCCAGTACTTC. J is TRBJ2-5 and V is TRBV29-1, with a possible D match to TRBD1 (5 bases). V was cut by 4 bases and J by 1 base, with 7 bases left in between. This CDR3 contains 12 residues. Germline CDR1 reads SQVTM; CDR2 reads ANQGSEA.

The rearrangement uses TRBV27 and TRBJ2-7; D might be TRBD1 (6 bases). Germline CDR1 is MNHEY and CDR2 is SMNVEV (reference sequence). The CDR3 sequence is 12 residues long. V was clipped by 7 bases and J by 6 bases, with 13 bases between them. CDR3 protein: CASTRIGGEQYF. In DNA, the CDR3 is TGTGCCAGCACCCGAATAGGGGGCGAGCAGTACTTC.

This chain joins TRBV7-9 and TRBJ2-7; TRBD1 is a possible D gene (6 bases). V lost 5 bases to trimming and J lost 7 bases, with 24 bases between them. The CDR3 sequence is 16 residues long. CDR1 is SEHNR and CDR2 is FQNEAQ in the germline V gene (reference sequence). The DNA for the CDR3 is TGTGCCAGCAGCCCCAGCGCAGGGGCCGTCTTTCAGGAGCAGTACTTC. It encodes CASSPSAGAVFQEQYF.

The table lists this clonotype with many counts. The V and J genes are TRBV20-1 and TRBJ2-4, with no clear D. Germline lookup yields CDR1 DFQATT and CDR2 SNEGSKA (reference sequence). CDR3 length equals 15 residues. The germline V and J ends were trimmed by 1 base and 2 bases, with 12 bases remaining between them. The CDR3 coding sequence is TGCAGTGCTAGAGGAGCACTCATTCCCAAAAACATTCAGTACTTC. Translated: CSARGALIPKNIQYF.

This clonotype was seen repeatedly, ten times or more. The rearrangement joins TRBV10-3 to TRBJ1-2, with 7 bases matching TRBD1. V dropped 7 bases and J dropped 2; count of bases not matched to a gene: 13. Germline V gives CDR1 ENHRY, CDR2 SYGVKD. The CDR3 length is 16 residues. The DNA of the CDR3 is TGTGCCATCACCTCTAACAGGGGTTCTGTGAACTATGGCTACACCTTC. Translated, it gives CAITSNRGSVNYGYTF.

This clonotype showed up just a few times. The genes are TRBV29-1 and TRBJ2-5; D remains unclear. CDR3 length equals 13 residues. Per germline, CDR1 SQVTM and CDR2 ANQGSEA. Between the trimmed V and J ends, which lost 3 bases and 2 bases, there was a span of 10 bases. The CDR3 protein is CSVDLGLQETQYF. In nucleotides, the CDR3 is TGCAGCGTTGATCTAGGTTTGCAAGAGACCCAGTACTTC.

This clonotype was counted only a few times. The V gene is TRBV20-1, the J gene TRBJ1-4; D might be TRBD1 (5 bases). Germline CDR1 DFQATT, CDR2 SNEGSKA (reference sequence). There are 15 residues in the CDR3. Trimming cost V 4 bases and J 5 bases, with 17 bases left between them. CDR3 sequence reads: CSATDPVGTNEKLFF. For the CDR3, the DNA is TGCAGTGCTACGGACCCGGTTGGGACGAATGAAAAACTGTTTTTT.

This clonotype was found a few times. The CDR3 protein is CASSVGGQGYSEAFF. The CDR3 nucleotides read TGTGCCAGCAGCGTAGGAGGACAGGGGTACTCTGAAGCTTTCTTT. The V and J genes are TRBV9 and TRBJ1-1, with TRBD1 matching over 9 bases. Unmatched junction bases numbered 6, after V lost 0 bases and J lost 6 bases. The CDR3 runs 15 residues. Germline V CDR1 and CDR2: SGDLS, YYNGEE.

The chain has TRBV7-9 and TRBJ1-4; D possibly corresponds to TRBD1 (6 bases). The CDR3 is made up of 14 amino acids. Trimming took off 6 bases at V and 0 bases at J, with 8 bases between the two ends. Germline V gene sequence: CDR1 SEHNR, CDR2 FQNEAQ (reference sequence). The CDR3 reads CASRPGATNEKLFF. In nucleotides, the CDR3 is TGTGCCAGCAGACCAGGGGCAACTAATGAAAAACTGTTTTTT.

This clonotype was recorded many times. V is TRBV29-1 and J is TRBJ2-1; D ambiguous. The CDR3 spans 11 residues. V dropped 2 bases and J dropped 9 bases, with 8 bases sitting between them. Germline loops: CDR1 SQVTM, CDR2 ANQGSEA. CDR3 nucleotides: TGCAGCGTTGAACCGTTCTTTGAGCAGTTCTTC. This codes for CSVEPFFEQFF.

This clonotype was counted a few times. CDR3 protein: CASSESSGGANVLTF. The CDR3 DNA follows: TGCGCCAGCAGTGAGTCTAGTGGCGGGGCCAACGTCCTGACTTTC. V gene TRBV10-1 combines with J gene TRBJ2-6; D is unclear. CDR3 length: 15 amino acids. Trimming pared 0 bases from V and 4 bases from J, leaving 7 bases between. CDR1 WNHNN and CDR2 SYGVQD come from the germline V gene (reference sequence).

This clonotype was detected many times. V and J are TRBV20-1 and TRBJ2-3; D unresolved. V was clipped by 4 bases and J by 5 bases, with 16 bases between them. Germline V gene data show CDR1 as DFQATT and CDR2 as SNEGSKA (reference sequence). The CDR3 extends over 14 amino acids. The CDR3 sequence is CSATLYKERDTQYF. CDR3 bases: TGCAGTGCTACCTTATACAAGGAGAGAGATACGCAGTATTTT.

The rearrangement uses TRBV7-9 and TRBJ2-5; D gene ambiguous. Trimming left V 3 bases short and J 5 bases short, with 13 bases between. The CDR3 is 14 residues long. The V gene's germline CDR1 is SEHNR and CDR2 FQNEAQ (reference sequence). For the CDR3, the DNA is TGTGCCAGCAGCTTCGATTCAGCCGTGGAGACCCAGTACTTC. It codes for CASSFDSAVETQYF.

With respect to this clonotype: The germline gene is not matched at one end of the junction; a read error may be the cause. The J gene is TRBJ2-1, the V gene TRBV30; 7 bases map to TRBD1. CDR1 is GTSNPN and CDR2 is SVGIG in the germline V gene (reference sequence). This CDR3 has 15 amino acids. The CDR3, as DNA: TGTGCCTGGTGTGTGGGACAGTACTCCTACAATGAGCAGTTCTTC. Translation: CAWCVGQYSYNEQFF.

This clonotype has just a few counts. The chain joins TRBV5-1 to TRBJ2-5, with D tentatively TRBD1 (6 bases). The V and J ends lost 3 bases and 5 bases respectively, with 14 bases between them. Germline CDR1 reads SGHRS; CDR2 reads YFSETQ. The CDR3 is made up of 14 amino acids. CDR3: CASSSLQGWETQYF. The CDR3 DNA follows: TGCGCCAGCAGCTCGCTACAGGGATGGGAGACCCAGTACTTC.

CDR3: CASSNWGSPSYGYTF. The CDR3 DNA reads TGTGCCAGCAGCAACTGGGGGTCTCCATCCTATGGCTACACCTTC. The chain recombines TRBV21-1 with TRBJ1-2; the table's D gene call, TRBD1, was not cross checked with the DNA. TRBV21-1 is an annotated pseudogene. The CDR3 extends over 15 amino acids.

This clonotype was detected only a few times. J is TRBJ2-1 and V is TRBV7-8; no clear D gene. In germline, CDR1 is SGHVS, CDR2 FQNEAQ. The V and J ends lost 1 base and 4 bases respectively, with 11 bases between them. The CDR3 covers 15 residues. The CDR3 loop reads CASSLGSSYYNEQFF. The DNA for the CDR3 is TGTGCCAGCAGCTTAGGAAGTTCGTATTACAATGAGCAGTTCTTC.

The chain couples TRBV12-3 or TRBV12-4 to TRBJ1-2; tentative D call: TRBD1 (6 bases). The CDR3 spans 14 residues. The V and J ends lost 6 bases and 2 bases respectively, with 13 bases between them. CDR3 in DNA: TGTGCCAGCAGCCCGGGGGCACGGAACTATGGCTACACCTTC. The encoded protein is CASSPGARNYGYTF.

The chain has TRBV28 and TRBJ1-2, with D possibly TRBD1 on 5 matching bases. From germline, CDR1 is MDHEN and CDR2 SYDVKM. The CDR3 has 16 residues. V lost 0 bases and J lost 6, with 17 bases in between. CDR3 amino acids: CASSLWGQGGGNGYTF. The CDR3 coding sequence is TGTGCCAGCAGTTTATGGGGCCAGGGCGGTGGGAATGGCTACACCTTC.

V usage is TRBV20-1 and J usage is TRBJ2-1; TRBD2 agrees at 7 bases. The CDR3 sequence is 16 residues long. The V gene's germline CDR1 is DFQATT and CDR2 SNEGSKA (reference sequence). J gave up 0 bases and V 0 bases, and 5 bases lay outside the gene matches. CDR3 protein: CSARDILAASYNEQFF. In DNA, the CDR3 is TGCAGTGCTAGAGATATCCTAGCGGCCTCCTACAATGAGCAGTTCTTC.

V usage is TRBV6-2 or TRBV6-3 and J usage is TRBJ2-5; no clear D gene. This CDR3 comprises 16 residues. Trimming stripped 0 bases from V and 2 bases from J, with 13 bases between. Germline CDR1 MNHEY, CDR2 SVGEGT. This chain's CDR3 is CASSYSRQAYQETQYF. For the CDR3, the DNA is TGTGCCAGCAGTTACTCGAGACAAGCCTATCAAGAGACCCAGTACTTC.

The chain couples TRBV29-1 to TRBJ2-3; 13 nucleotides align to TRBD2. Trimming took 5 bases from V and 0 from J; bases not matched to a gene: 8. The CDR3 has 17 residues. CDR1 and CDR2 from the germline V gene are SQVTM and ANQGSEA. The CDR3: CSVPRTSGGASTDTQYF. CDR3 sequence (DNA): TGCAGCGTTCCGCGGACTAGCGGGGGTGCTAGCACAGATACGCAGTATTTT.